A selection of T cell receptor beta chains follows, all from one sample in a study of T cell repertoires in cytomegalovirus infection. TCRdb analysed the reads with MiXCR anew, one entry per CDR3 protein. This sample carries approximately 390,000 distinct CDR3 sequences, about 35% of them seen once, and the ten largest clones take about 14%. Antigen specificity for these receptors is unknown. Sequencing used cultured PBMCs, obtained from culture after CMV antigen stimulation. The receptors were gathered from a human donor in good health (CMV status not recorded). Some clones in this sample may be carry-over from other donors' samples. Each CDR3 is given with its conserved first and last residue. D genes are given only for firm matches. Size is stated for part of the rows, as once, few or many counts, or as a class when the clone is expanded.

TRBV2	TRBJ2-4	NA	few	CASIGGENIQYF	TGTGCCAGCATCGGAGGAGAAAACATTCAGTACTTC
TRBV4-3	TRBJ2-1	TRBD2	few	CASSRQGTSGIYEQFF	TGCGCCAGCAGCCGTCAGGGGACTAGCGGGATCTATGAGCAGTTCTTC
TRBV4-1	TRBJ2-3	TRBD2	few	CASSQDLSASGTDTQYF	TGCGCCAGCAGCCAAGATCTATCGGCTAGCGGGACAGATACGCAGTATTTT
TRBV6-2/TRBV6-3	TRBJ2-1	TRBD2	few	CASSYAGLARNEQFF	TGTGCCAGCAGTTACGCCGGACTAGCTCGAAATGAGCAGTTCTTC
TRBV28	TRBJ2-1	TRBD1	NA	CASSEDRGLYNEQFF	TGTGCCAGCAGTGAAGACAGGGGACTTTACAATGAGCAGTTCTTC
TRBV29-1	TRBJ1-3	NA	NA	CSVVSQGGNTIYF	TGCAGCGTTGTATCACAGGGAGGAAACACCATATATTTT
TRBV4-1	TRBJ1-2	TRBD1	NA	CASSQLTGEDGYTF	TGCGCCAGCAGCCAACTGACAGGGGAGGATGGCTACACCTTC
TRBV7-2	TRBJ2-1	NA	few	CASSLVNRGEQFF	TGTGCCAGCAGCTTAGTGAACCGCGGCGAGCAGTTCTTC
TRBV7-2	TRBJ2-1	NA	NA	CASSSPARREQFF	TGTGCCAGCAGCTCCCCGGCTAGGCGCGAGCAGTTCTTC
TRBV4-1	TRBJ2-1	TRBD2	NA	CASSHSGTSGREEQFF	TGCGCCAGCAGCCATTCCGGGACTAGCGGGAGGGAAGAGCAGTTCTTC
TRBV3-1	TRBJ1-3	TRBD1	once	CASSHGQGPGNTIYF	TGTGCCAGCAGCCATGGACAGGGGCCCGGAAACACCATATATTTT
TRBV7-2	TRBJ1-4	NA	NA	CASSPPGEGEKLFF	TGTGCCAGCAGCCCCCCGGGAGAGGGTGAAAAACTGTTTTTT
TRBV6-2/TRBV6-3	TRBJ1-1	TRBD1	NA	CASSYGQGANEAFF	TGTGCCAGCAGTTATGGGCAGGGGGCAAATGAAGCTTTCTTT
TRBV20-1	TRBJ1-6	TRBD1	NA	CSAREGGAGSPLHF	TGCAGTGCTAGAGAAGGGGGCGCAGGGTCACCCCTCCACTTT
TRBV7-6	TRBJ2-2	NA	few	CASSPSRLGAGELFF	TGTGCCAGCAGCCCTAGTAGGCTGGGAGCCGGGGAGCTGTTTTTT
TRBV14	TRBJ2-1	NA	many	CASSQEGGDRFYNEQFF	TGTGCCAGCAGCCAAGAAGGCGGAGATCGGTTTTACAATGAGCAGTTCTTC
TRBV12-3/TRBV12-4	TRBJ1-6	NA	NA	CASSAGSYNSPLHF	TGTGCCAGCAGTGCAGGCTCCTATAATTCACCCCTCCACTTT
TRBV6-1	TRBJ1-3	NA	few	CASRNGNTIYF	TGTGCCAGCAGGAACGGAAACACCATATATTTT
TRBV5-4	TRBJ2-1	NA	NA	CASSGDFYNEQFF	TGTGCCAGCAGCGGGGACTTTTACAATGAGCAGTTCTTC
TRBV4-3	TRBJ2-2	NA	NA	CASSQEPAPGNTGELFF	TGCGCCAGCAGCCAAGAACCCGCCCCAGGGAACACCGGGGAGCTGTTTTTT
TRBV7-2	TRBJ1-1	NA	many	CATLRFLDTEAFF	TGTGCCACACTACGGTTCTTAGACACTGAAGCTTTCTTT
TRBV7-8	TRBJ1-1	NA	NA	CASSFAGTVNTEAFF	TGTGCCAGCAGCTTCGCCGGGACGGTGAACACTGAAGCTTTCTTT
TRBV2	TRBJ2-1	NA	NA	CASKARVSGHNEQFF	TGTGCCAGCAAGGCTAGGGTATCGGGACACAATGAGCAGTTCTTC
TRBV7-9	TRBJ2-2	NA	NA	CASSLGGRELFF	TGTGCCAGCAGCTTAGGAGGACGGGAGCTGTTTTTT
TRBV12-3/TRBV12-4	TRBJ2-5	NA	NA	CASSLVAGGDTQYF	TGTGCCAGCAGTTTAGTTGCCGGGGGCGACACCCAGTACTTC
TRBV11-2	TRBJ2-5	TRBD2	NA	CASSLGSSGSRETQYF	TGTGCCAGCAGCTTAGGTAGTAGCGGGAGTCGGGAGACCCAGTACTTC
TRBV7-2	TRBJ1-1	NA	NA	CASRRRGNTEAFF	TGTGCCAGCCGGAGAAGGGGGAACACTGAAGCTTTCTTT
TRBV7-9	TRBJ1-6	NA	NA	CASSSGSSYNSPLHF	TGTGCCAGCAGCTCGGGGAGCTCCTATAATTCACCCCTCCACTTT
TRBV7-2	TRBJ2-6	TRBD1	many	CASSRTGTGGSSRSSGANVLTF	TGTGCCAGCAGCAGAACCGGGACAGGGGGCTCCAGCCGCTCATCTGGGGCCAACGTCCTGACTTTC
TRBV10-3	TRBJ2-1	NA	few	CAIQGKQLGEQFF	TGTGCCATCCAAGGGAAACAGCTCGGGGAGCAGTTCTTC
TRBV20-1	TRBJ2-3	NA	NA	CSARGQVGPYTDTQYF	TGCAGTGCTAGAGGACAGGTCGGACCTTACACAGATACGCAGTATTTT
TRBV7-6	TRBJ1-1	NA	NA	CASSQVRHQNTEAFF	TGTGCCAGCAGCCAGGTTAGGCATCAGAACACTGAAGCTTTCTTT
TRBV7-9	TRBJ2-7	TRBD2	few	CASSSSGTSGSRPYEQYF	TGTGCCAGCAGCTCCTCCGGGACTAGCGGGAGTCGGCCCTACGAGCAGTACTTC
TRBV27	TRBJ2-3	NA	many	CASSSGGQADTQYF	TGTGCCAGCAGTTCCGGGGGCCAAGCAGATACGCAGTATTTT
TRBV5-1	TRBJ2-1	NA	few	CASSLVGWRDTPYEQFF	TGCGCCAGCAGCTTGGTAGGGTGGCGGGACACCCCGTATGAGCAGTTCTTC
TRBV7-8	TRBJ2-3	NA	NA	CASSPGMGVGDTQYF	TGTGCCAGCAGTCCGGGGATGGGGGTGGGGGATACGCAGTATTTT
TRBV12-3/TRBV12-4	TRBJ1-6	NA	few	CASRIYRDNSPLHF	TGTGCCAGCAGGATCTACCGGGATAATTCACCCCTCCACTTT
TRBV12-3/TRBV12-4	TRBJ2-7	NA	NA	CASSDLGRLTHEQYF	TGTGCCAGCAGTGACTTGGGACGTCTTACTCACGAGCAGTACTTC
TRBV15	TRBJ2-7	TRBD1	NA	CATSRGSGTGAYEQYF	TGTGCCACCAGCAGAGGATCCGGGACAGGCGCCTACGAGCAGTACTTC
TRBV4-3	TRBJ1-2	NA	NA	CASSQRISGDYGYTF	TGCGCCAGCAGCCAGAGGATCTCAGGGGACTATGGCTACACCTTC
TRBV20-1	TRBJ2-1	TRBD2	NA	CSADKRGRRGEHFF	TGCAGTGCGGATAAGCGGGGCCGGCGGGGTGAGCATTTCTTC
TRBV7-2	TRBJ1-2	NA	few	CASSLPQGRNYGYTF	TGTGCCAGCAGCCTGCCCCAAGGACGTAACTATGGCTACACCTTC
TRBV19	TRBJ2-6	NA	NA	CASRMGRQNTFSGANVLTF	TGTGCCAGTAGGATGGGACGGCAGAATACTTTCTCTGGGGCCAACGTCCTGACTTTC
TRBV7-9	TRBJ1-2	TRBD1	few	CASSSETGGNYGYTF	TGTGCCAGCAGCTCAGAGACAGGGGGCAACTATGGCTACACCTTC
TRBV7-2	TRBJ2-2	NA	few	CASIEGGTPTGELFF	TGTGCCAGCATTGAGGGCGGCACCCCGACCGGGGAGCTGTTTTTT
TRBV20-1	TRBJ2-7	TRBD2	once	CSARWSGSRYEQYF	TGCAGTGCTAGATGGAGCGGGAGTCGGTACGAGCAGTACTTC
TRBV2	TRBJ1-1	NA	NA	CASSDPRGGVDEAFF	TGTGCCAGCAGTGACCCAAGGGGGGGGGTCGATGAAGCTTTCTTT
TRBV27	TRBJ2-7	NA	NA	CASTPVGPTGYEQYF	TGTGCCAGCACCCCGGTGGGGCCAACAGGCTACGAGCAGTACTTC
TRBV20-1	TRBJ2-4	NA	NA	CSAHWSILAKNIQYF	TGCAGTGCTCATTGGTCCATCTTAGCCAAAAACATTCAGTACTTC
TRBV6-2/TRBV6-3	TRBJ2-1	NA	once	CASSPGASEQFF	TGTGCCAGCAGCCCCGGGGCCAGCGAGCAGTTCTTC
TRBV19	TRBJ2-3	NA	many	CASSPPPRLTGGPTDTQYF	TGTGCCAGTAGTCCCCCCCCTCGTCTGACAGGTGGACCCACAGATACGCAGTATTTT
TRBV7-2	TRBJ2-3	NA	few	CASSLAEAGEMTQYF	TGTGCCAGCAGCTTAGCCGAAGCGGGCGAGATGACGCAGTATTTT
TRBV7-2	TRBJ2-1	NA	many	CASSFRDGGYNEQFF	TGTGCCAGCAGCTTCCGGGACGGCGGATACAATGAGCAGTTCTTC
TRBV12-3/TRBV12-4	TRBJ1-6	TRBD1	NA	CASSSYRGDRGQEPLHF	TGTGCCAGCAGTTCCTACCGGGGGGACAGGGGGCAGGAACCCCTCCACTTT
TRBV7-8	TRBJ2-1	TRBD2	few	CASSSGTSGSFYEQFF	TGTGCCAGCAGTTCCGGGACTAGCGGGAGTTTCTATGAGCAGTTCTTC
TRBV7-2	TRBJ2-5	TRBD2	once	CVSSGTRETQYF	TGTGTCAGCAGCGGGACTAGGGAGACCCAGTACTTC
TRBV7-8	TRBJ2-5	NA	NA	CASSLGTLRGTQYF	TGTGCCAGCAGCTTAGGAACACTGCGGGGGACCCAGTACTTC
TRBV7-2	TRBJ2-3	NA	many	CASSLQDGRTDTQYF	TGTGCCAGCAGCCTCCAGGACGGACGCACAGATACGCAGTATTTT
TRBV19	TRBJ2-2	NA	NA	CASSPGQAYTGELFF	TGTGCCAGTAGCCCTGGACAAGCGTACACCGGGGAGCTGTTTTTT